The T cell receptor beta chain described here comes from a study of blood T cell repertoires in COVID-19. Across the whole study: Donors in the United States, Italy and Spain gave samples during acute or convalescent COVID-19. In each case, the material was cDNA or gDNA derived from T cells, B-cell-depleted T cells, or PBMCs.

A few counts support this clone. Using immunoSEQ multiplex PCR, the repertoire was profiled, and TCRdb retains in-frame clones only, with some absent. The sample carries about 97,000 clones, approximately 87% recorded once. The length of the CDR3 is 12 residues. The V gene lost 2 bases and the J gene lost 13 bases, with 12 bases spanning the gap. Germline V lookup: CDR1 MNHNY, CDR2 SVGAGI (reference sequence). The gene calls are TRBV6-6 and TRBJ1-3; a weak D match, TRBD1 (6 bases). Sequenced sample: peripheral blood. This TCR was sampled from a human donor in a cohort sampled during active COVID-19. The DNA for the CDR3 is TGTGCCAGCAGTTACGGGGAGGGACAAATATATTTT. Translating gives CASSYGEGQIYF.